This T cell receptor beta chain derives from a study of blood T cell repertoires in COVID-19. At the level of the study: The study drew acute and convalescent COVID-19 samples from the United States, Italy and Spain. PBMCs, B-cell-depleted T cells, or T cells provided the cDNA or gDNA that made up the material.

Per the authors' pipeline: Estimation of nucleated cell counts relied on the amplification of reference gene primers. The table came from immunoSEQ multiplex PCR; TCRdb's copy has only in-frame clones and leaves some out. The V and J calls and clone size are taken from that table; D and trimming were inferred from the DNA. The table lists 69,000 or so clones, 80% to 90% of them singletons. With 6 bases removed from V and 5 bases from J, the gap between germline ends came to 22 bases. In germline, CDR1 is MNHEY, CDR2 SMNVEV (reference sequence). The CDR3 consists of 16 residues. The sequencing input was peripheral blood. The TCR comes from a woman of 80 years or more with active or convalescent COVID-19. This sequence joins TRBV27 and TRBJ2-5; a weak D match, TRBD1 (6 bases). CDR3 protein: CASRGGPEHPRETQYF. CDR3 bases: TGTGCCAGCAGAGGGGGACCGGAGCACCCGAGGGAGACCCAGTACTTC.